Listed here are 16 T cell receptor beta chains from one sample, sequenced in a study of T cells in Graves' hyperthyroidism and ophthalmopathy (dated by TCRdb to the late 2010s). The receptor library was made with multiplex PCR. The sequencer was an Illumina HiSeq 2000. Amplification of TCR beta CDR3 regions was carried out from RNA transcripts. A first-round RT-PCR of the TCR CDR3 used the HTBI primer set with the Qiagen OneStep RT-PCR kit. Using fastp trimming at Q25 and MiXCR clonotype assembly, TCRdb reanalyzed the public sequencing data and kept in-frame beta chains. Each record represents a unique CDR3 protein, reported with the most common genes and DNA among its rows. A total of under 300,000 distinct CDR3 sequences appear in this sample, 25% to 30% of them only once. The ten most abundant clones make up roughly a quarter of the sample. Sample: blood. The receptors come from a man aged 40-50 years with Graves' hyperthyroidism that later progressed to Graves' ophthalmopathy.

For this clonotype: The junction shows a germline mismatch at one end, possibly a read error. This chain connects TRBV30 to TRBJ1-5; D is unresolved. CDR3 length: 14 residues. Looked up from germline, CDR1 is GTSNPN and CDR2 is SVGIG (reference sequence). CDR3 sequence reads: CAWSGLTSDQPQHF. The CDR3 nucleotides read TGTGCCTGGAGTGGGTTGACTAGCGATCAGCCCCAGCATTTT.

This clonotype was found many times. The chain carries TRBV19 and TRBJ2-5; 16 positions agree with TRBD2. Germline V gene sequence: CDR1 LNHDA, CDR2 SQIVND (reference sequence). Losses at the gene ends were 0 bases for V and 4 bases for J; bases not matched to a gene: 5. The CDR3 runs to 18 residues. The CDR3 DNA reads TGTGCCAGTAGTATAGACGGGACTAGCGGGAGGGCCTCAGAGACCCAGTACTTC. Translated: CASSIDGTSGRASETQYF.

This rearrangement joins TRBV12-3 or TRBV12-4 to TRBJ1-5; weak D call: TRBD1 (5 bases). The ends were cut back, 6 bases at V and 4 bases at J, with 16 bases in the middle. This CDR3 has 15 amino acids. CDR3: CASSLTGGTNQPQHF. The CDR3, as DNA: TGTGCCAGCAGCCTTACCGGGGGGACTAATCAGCCCCAGCATTTT.

There are many counts of this clonotype. The chain is built from TRBV5-1 and TRBJ1-2, with unresolved D. The CDR3 is 11 residues long. V was cut by 0 bases and J by 7 bases, with 4 bases left in between. Germline V gene lookup returns CDR1 SGHRS and CDR2 YFSETQ. CDR3 DNA sequence: TGCGCCAGCAGCTTGGAGGTTGGCTACACCTTC. Its protein is CASSLEVGYTF.

The chain couples TRBV27 to TRBJ1-5; D ambiguous. Looked up from germline, CDR1 is MNHEY and CDR2 is SMNVEV (reference sequence). V lost 7 bases, J lost 9 bases, and 19 bases lay in between. CDR3 length: 14 residues. The CDR3 here is CASIAQDPVMPQHF. The CDR3 bases are TGTGCCAGCATAGCCCAAGATCCCGTTATGCCCCAGCATTTT.

The V call is TRBV11-2, the J call TRBJ2-7; 8 positions match TRBD1. The CDR3 runs 14 residues. With 1 base clipped from V and 6 bases from J, the junction kept 5 bases outside the gene matches. CDR1 and CDR2 (germline): SGHAT, FQNNGV. Here the CDR3 reads CASSLGRGLLEQYF. CDR3 coding DNA: TGTGCCAGCAGCTTAGGCAGGGGGCTACTCGAGCAGTACTTC.

This clonotype was counted many times. J is TRBJ1-1 and V is TRBV6-5; no definite D call. The CDR3 covers 13 residues. Germline values: CDR1 MNHEY, CDR2 SVGAGI. V shed 4 bases and J shed 0 bases, with 6 bases lying between them. The CDR3 DNA sequence: TGTGCCAGCAGTTCGATAATGAACACTGAAGCTTTCTTT. Translation gives CASSSIMNTEAFF.

This chain connects TRBV15 to TRBJ1-1; D is uncertain. The CDR3 extends over 9 amino acids. Trimming left V 3 bases short and J 10 bases short, with 3 bases between. Germline V gene sequence: CDR1 LNHNV, CDR2 YYDKDF (reference sequence). CDR3 coding DNA: TGTGCCACCAGCAGCGGAGCTTTCTTT. This sequence encodes CATSSGAFF.

This clonotype appeared many times. This rearrangement joins TRBV27 to TRBJ2-5; D is perhaps TRBD2 (6 bases). V was trimmed by 3 bases and J by 5 bases, leaving 16 bases between them. CDR1 is MNHEY and CDR2 is SMNVEV in the germline V gene (reference sequence). This CDR3 is built from 15 residues. The DNA for the CDR3 is TGTGCCAGCAGTTTGGGACTCACGCAAGGGGAGACCCAGTACTTC. Amino acid sequence: CASSLGLTQGETQYF.

The chain recombines TRBV6-5 with TRBJ2-7, with 10 bases aligning to TRBD1. Per the germline V gene, CDR1 is MNHEY and CDR2 is SVGAGI. The CDR3 is 15 amino acids. Unmatched junction bases numbered 5, after V lost 0 bases and J lost 6 bases. This chain's CDR3 is CASSYSGTGEREQYF. The CDR3 coding sequence is TGTGCCAGCAGTTACTCGGGGACAGGGGAACGCGAGCAGTACTTC.

This clonotype was picked up many times. This chain joins TRBV6-1 and TRBJ1-2, with D possibly being TRBD1 (5 bases). V was trimmed by 2 bases and J by 7 bases, leaving 11 bases between them. From germline, CDR1 is MNHNS and CDR2 SASEGT. This CDR3 is 13 amino acids long. Here the CDR3 reads CASSERQGLGYTF. In DNA form, the CDR3 reads TGTGCCAGCAGTGAACGGCAGGGTCTTGGCTACACCTTC.

The table lists this clonotype with a count of one. J is TRBJ2-7 and V is TRBV28; tentative D call: TRBD2 (5 bases). CDR1 and CDR2 from the germline V gene are MDHEN and SYDVKM. The CDR3 has 15 residues. V was trimmed by 7 bases and J by 2 bases, leaving 18 bases between them. The CDR3 DNA sequence: TGTGCCAGCACCCCCCTGGGAGAGGTAACCTACGAGCAGTACTTC. Its translation: CASTPLGEVTYEQYF.

This clonotype was counted many times. The chain has TRBV28 and TRBJ1-1; possible D gene TRBD1, 6 bases. The length of the CDR3 is 14 residues. Germline V lookup: CDR1 MDHEN, CDR2 SYDVKM. The V gene lost 5 bases and the J gene lost 2 bases, with 12 bases spanning the gap. In nucleotides, the CDR3 is TGTGCCAGCAGTCTAACAGGGTTAAACACTGAAGCTTTCTTT. Translating gives CASSLTGLNTEAFF.

At least ten counts were recorded for this clonotype. In DNA form, the CDR3 reads TGTGCCAGCAGCTTAGATTTTCGGGCAGGGGCCAACGTCCTGACTTTC. Amino acids: CASSLDFRAGANVLTF. The rearrangement uses TRBV7-8 and TRBJ2-6; D unclear. The V end lost 1 base, the J end lost 4 bases, and 11 bases lay between the germline ends. The CDR3 runs to 16 residues. The germline gives CDR1 SGHVS, CDR2 FQNEAQ.

The sample holds many counts of this clonotype. The rearrangement links TRBV4-2 to TRBJ2-5; D possibly uses TRBD1 or TRBD2 (5 bases each). V was trimmed by 7 bases and J by 2 bases, leaving 20 bases between them. The CDR3 sequence is 16 residues long. Germline V lookup: CDR1 LGHNA, CDR2 YNFKEQ. This chain's CDR3 is CASTPAGWGIQETQYF. The CDR3 region has the DNA TGTGCCAGCACCCCCGCTGGGTGGGGGATACAAGAGACCCAGTACTTC.

The sample holds many counts of this clonotype. This chain uses TRBV20-1 with TRBJ2-2; 13 bases match TRBD2. The CDR3 spans 17 residues. In germline, CDR1 is DFQATT, CDR2 SNEGSKA (reference sequence). V was clipped by 2 bases and J by 3 bases; unmatched bases: 6. CDR3 DNA sequence: TGCAGTGCTAGAAAGACTAGCGGGAGGCGTTACACCGGGGAGCTGTTTTTT. This sequence encodes CSARKTSGRRYTGELFF.